One and the same sample provided the 26 T cell receptor beta chains below, sequenced in a study of CD8+ T cells in alopecia areata. The treatment denotes: oral pan-JAK inhibitor, 5-10 mg twice daily. Extracted RNA was reverse transcribed into cDNA, the sequencing template. Measured with immunoSEQ multiplex PCR; TCRdb has only the in-frame clones, and not every one. The sample includes about 250,000 clones, roughly 60% of them seen just once. The sequencing here drew on CD4+ T cells sorted from blood, taken between weeks 51 and 54, from a patient treated with tofacitinib. Source of these receptors: a human donor with alopecia areata.

The genes are TRBV30 and TRBJ1-5; the D is unclear. Trimming stripped 0 bases from V and 3 bases from J, with 9 bases between. Germline V gene lookup returns CDR1 GTSNPN and CDR2 SVGIG (reference sequence). CDR3 length equals 14 residues. In DNA, the CDR3 is TGTGCCTGGAGTGTACGGTCGGCCAATCAGCCCCAGCATTTT. Translated, it gives CAWSVRSANQPQHF.

This chain joins TRBV7-2 and TRBJ2-1; 8 positions agree with TRBD1. The CDR3 consists of 11 residues. V shed 4 bases and J 15 bases; nucleotides not matched to a gene: 5. The germline gives CDR1 SGHTA, CDR2 FQGNSA. The CDR3 sequence: CASSSDREPFF. The CDR3 DNA is TGTGCCAGCAGCTCGGACAGGGAACCGTTCTTC.

The rearrangement joins TRBV15 to TRBJ1-2; 9 bases line up with TRBD1. Looked up from germline, CDR1 is LNHNV and CDR2 is YYDKDF (reference sequence). The CDR3 length is 14 residues. V gave up 0 bases and J gave up 8 bases; unmatched junction bases: 4. In nucleotides, the CDR3 is TGTGCCACCAGCAGAGAACGGACAGGGGCCGGCTACACCTTC. This codes for CATSRERTGAGYTF.

The chain carries TRBV7-2 and TRBJ2-5, with D perhaps TRBD2 (6 bases). Germline lookup yields CDR1 SGHTA and CDR2 FQGNSA. Trimming cost V 5 bases and J 5 bases, with 18 bases left between them. The CDR3 spans 15 residues. The CDR3 spells CASSQTGGLHETQYF. The CDR3 bases are TGTGCCAGCAGCCAGACCGGAGGGTTGCACGAGACCCAGTACTTC. The full variable domain, in which reference TRBV7-2 and TRBJ2-5 provide the parts outside the CDR3, is GAGVSQSPSNKVTEKGKDVELRCDPISGHTALYWYRQSLGQGLEFLIYFQGNSAPDKSGLPSDRFSAERTGGSVSTLTIQRTQQEDSAVYLCASSQTGGLHETQYFGPGTRLLVL.

This sequence joins TRBV9 and TRBJ1-5; TRBD1 agrees at 7 bases. After removal of 0 bases from V and 4 bases from J, the junction contained 7 bases not matched to a gene. The CDR3 length is 16 residues. The germline V gene encodes CDR1 SGDLS and CDR2 YYNGEE. The CDR3 coding sequence is TGTGCCAGCAGCGTAGGTCCGGGACAGCCTAATCAGCCCCAGCATTTT. This encodes CASSVGPGQPNQPQHF.

The chain employs TRBV4-1 and TRBJ1-4; D ambiguous. The V gene lost 4 bases and the J gene lost 8 bases, with 14 bases spanning the gap. CDR3 length: 14 residues. The germline gives CDR1 MGHRA, CDR2 YSYEKL. The CDR3 coding sequence is TGCGCCAGCAGCCTGACCCCAACGGGGGAAAAACTGTTTTTT. Its translation: CASSLTPTGEKLFF.

J is TRBJ1-2 and V is TRBV2; the D is unclear. The CDR3 is 13 amino acids. Per the germline V gene, CDR1 is SNHLY and CDR2 is FYNNEI. V was clipped by 3 bases and J by 6 bases, with 11 bases between them. CDR3 in amino acids: CASSEQVGHGYTF. In DNA form, the CDR3 reads TGTGCCAGCAGTGAGCAGGTCGGCCATGGCTACACCTTC. Combining the CDR3 with reference TRBV2 and TRBJ1-2 gives the whole variable domain EPEVTQTPSHQVTQMGQEVILRCVPISNHLYFYWYRQILGQKVEFLVSFYNNEISEKSEIFDDQFSVERPDGSNFTLKIRSTKLEDSAMYFCASSEQVGHGYTFGSGTRLTVV.

This clone occurred a few times. The rearrangement joins TRBV6-5 to TRBJ2-1; 11 nucleotides match TRBD2. The germline gives CDR1 MNHEY, CDR2 SVGAGI. The CDR3 sequence is 14 residues long. After removal of 2 bases from V and 6 bases from J, the junction contained 0 bases not matched to a gene. The CDR3 sequence is CASSYGLAGNEQFF. The CDR3 DNA reads as TGTGCCAGCAGTTACGGACTAGCGGGCAATGAGCAGTTCTTC.

The rearrangement uses TRBV4-1 and TRBJ2-5, with 8 nucleotides matching TRBD1. The CDR3 sequence is 14 residues long. CDR1 is MGHRA, CDR2 YSYEKL, per germline. Trimming at V came to 4 bases and at J to 3 bases, leaving 4 bases not matched to a gene. The CDR3 spells CASSRTGSKETQYF. Here the CDR3 DNA reads TGCGCCAGCAGCCGGACAGGGAGCAAAGAGACCCAGTACTTC.

This clone has a single count. V and J are TRBV12-5 and TRBJ2-5; unclear D gene. The length of the CDR3 is 13 residues. CDR1 LGHNT and CDR2 FRNRAP come from the germline V gene. Trimming took 3 bases from V and 2 from J, leaving 7 bases between them. The CDR3 nucleotides are TGTGCTAGTGGTTTTGGGGTTCAAGAGACCCAGTACTTC. Its protein is CASGFGVQETQYF.

The chain joins TRBV19 to TRBJ2-1; no firm D call. V was cut by 5 bases and J by 7 bases, with 15 bases left in between. This CDR3 comprises 14 residues. Germline V lookup: CDR1 LNHDA, CDR2 SQIVND (reference sequence). CDR3 protein: CASSLLVLNNEQFF. CDR3 DNA sequence: TGTGCCAGTAGTCTCCTGGTTTTGAATAATGAGCAGTTCTTC.

This chain connects TRBV29-1 to TRBJ1-4, with a weak D call TRBD1 (6 bases). This CDR3 is 12 amino acids long. From germline, CDR1 is SQVTM and CDR2 ANQGSEA. V lost 7 bases and J lost 11, with 17 bases in between. CDR3 protein: CSGGADGSKLFF. Here the CDR3 DNA reads TGCAGCGGGGGGGCAGATGGATCCAAACTGTTTTTT. Looking up the rest from reference TRBV29-1 and TRBJ1-4 gives the full variable domain: SAVISQKPSRDICQRGTSLTIQCQVDSQVTMMFWYRQQPGQSLTLIATANQGSEATYESGFVIDKFPISRPNLTFSTLTVSNMSPEDSSIYLCSGGADGSKLFFGSGTQLSVL.

The chain uses TRBV7-9 and TRBJ1-1, with 7 bases lining up with TRBD1. The germline CDR1 and CDR2 sequences are SEHNR and FQNEAQ (reference sequence). V lost 5 bases, J lost 2 bases, and 8 bases stayed unmatched. This CDR3 is 15 amino acids long. The chain's CDR3 is CASSPRDRPNTEAFF. The CDR3 coding sequence is TGTGCCAGCAGCCCCAGGGACAGACCAAACACTGAAGCTTTCTTT.

This clone was observed a few times. This chain connects TRBV9 to TRBJ2-6; D gene ambiguous. Germline V CDR1 and CDR2: SGDLS, YYNGEE. Trimming pared 2 bases from V and 2 bases from J, leaving 5 bases between. This CDR3 has 14 residues. The CDR3 loop reads CASSVRAGANVLTF. Written as DNA, the CDR3 is TGTGCCAGCAGCGTTCGGGCTGGGGCCAACGTCCTGACTTTC.

This chain links TRBV29-1 with TRBJ1-4; 8 nucleotides agree with TRBD1. The V gene's germline CDR1 is SQVTM and CDR2 ANQGSEA. Unmatched junction bases numbered 7, after V lost 7 bases and J lost 3 bases. CDR3 length equals 14 residues. The CDR3 DNA is TGCAGCGCCAAACGGACAGGGTCTAATGAAAAACTGTTTTTT. Amino acids: CSAKRTGSNEKLFF.

The chain employs TRBV27 and TRBJ2-6; D gene unclear. CDR1 is MNHEY and CDR2 is SMNVEV in the germline V gene (reference sequence). The CDR3 has 18 amino acids. Trimming removed 3 bases from V and 0 bases from J, with 15 bases in between. CDR3: CASSLGRPGSSGANVLTF. In DNA form, the CDR3 reads TGTGCCAGCAGTTTGGGAAGACCAGGAAGCTCTGGGGCCAACGTCCTGACTTTC.

CDR3 region: CASSASGTDTDTQYF. CDR3 nucleotide sequence: TGTGCCAGCAGCGCATCCGGGACAGACACAGATACGCAGTATTTT. The chain employs TRBV9 and TRBJ2-3; 7 bases are shared with TRBD1. The CDR3 is 15 amino acids. V dropped 3 bases and J dropped 2; count of bases not matched to a gene: 6. The germline gives CDR1 SGDLS, CDR2 YYNGEE.

The chain links TRBV19 to TRBJ2-7, with D maybe TRBD1 (6 bases). V was shortened by 5 bases and J by 3 bases, with 14 bases between the two germline ends. CDR3 size: 14 residues. The germline V gene encodes CDR1 LNHDA and CDR2 SQIVND (reference sequence). The CDR3 coding sequence is TGTGCCAGTAGTCGTCGGGACACCATCTACGAGCAGTACTTC. Protein sequence: CASSRRDTIYEQYF.

This chain joins TRBV30 and TRBJ1-5; no reliable D call. The ends were cut back, 0 bases at V and 11 bases at J, with 17 bases in the middle. CDR1 is GTSNPN and CDR2 is SVGIG in the germline V gene (reference sequence). The CDR3 extends over 14 amino acids. CDR3 nucleotides: TGTGCCTGGAGTGTAAGTCACGGGAGTGTGGCCCAGCATTTT. Amino acid sequence: CAWSVSHGSVAQHF.

The V and J genes are TRBV5-6 and TRBJ1-6, with D perhaps TRBD1 (6 bases). The ends were cut back, 1 base at V and 9 bases at J, with 14 bases in the middle. This CDR3 region has 15 residues. The germline CDR1 and CDR2 sequences are SGHDT and YYEEEE. This CDR3 is CASSLFGQPISPLHF. In nucleotides, the CDR3 is TGTGCCAGCAGCTTGTTTGGACAGCCAATTTCACCCCTCCACTTT.

The chain has TRBV4-3 and TRBJ1-1; D remains ambiguous. Looked up from germline, CDR1 is LGHNA and CDR2 is YSLEER. The CDR3 covers 16 residues. V lost 0 bases to trimming and J lost 0 bases, with 11 bases between them. For the CDR3, the DNA is TGCGCCAGCAGCCAAGATCTGCTCAGAATGAACACTGAAGCTTTCTTT. Translating it yields CASSQDLLRMNTEAFF.

This clone was seen a handful of times. The rearrangement uses TRBV5-5 and TRBJ2-5; possible D gene TRBD1, 5 bases. There are 14 residues in the CDR3. The V gene lost 2 bases and the J gene lost 5 bases, with 13 bases spanning the gap. The germline V gene encodes CDR1 SGHKS and CDR2 YYEKEE (reference sequence). In DNA form, the CDR3 reads TGTGCCAGCAGCTTAACAGGCCCCCGGGAGACCCAGTACTTC. It specifies CASSLTGPRETQYF.

The chain links TRBV30 to TRBJ1-5; D not certain. Trimming stripped 2 bases from V and 5 bases from J, with 10 bases between. Looked up from germline, CDR1 is GTSNPN and CDR2 is SVGIG (reference sequence). The CDR3 is 13 residues long. The CDR3 region has the DNA TGTGCCTGGAGTAACGGAGGCTATCAGCCCCAGCATTTT. This encodes CAWSNGGYQPQHF. Using reference TRBV30 and TRBJ1-5 for the parts outside the CDR3, the full variable domain is SQTIHQWPATLVQPVGSPLSLECTVEGTSNPNLYWYRQAAGRGLQLLFYSVGIGQISSEVPQNLSASRPQDRQFILSSKKLLLSDSGFYLCAWSNGGYQPQHFGDGTRLSIL.

A note on this clone: In the same sample, other DNA sequences code for this CDR3. J is TRBJ2-7 and V is TRBV5-6; D is undetermined. V gave up 0 bases and J gave up 4 bases, with 2 bases separating them. The CDR3 spans 11 residues. Germline values: CDR1 SGHDT, CDR2 YYEEEE. This CDR3 reads CASSLGYEQYF. For the CDR3, the DNA is TGTGCCAGCAGCTTGGGGTACGAGCAGTACTTC. Drawing the rest from reference TRBV5-6 and TRBJ2-7, the complete variable domain is DAGVTQSPTHLIKTRGQQVTLRCSPKSGHDTVSWYQQALGQGPQFIFQYYEEEERQRGNFPDRFSGHQFPNYSSELNVNALLLGDSALYLCASSLGYEQYFGPGTRLTVT.

This chain joins TRBV20-1 and TRBJ2-7; the D gene is possibly TRBD1 (5 bases). CDR3 length: 11 amino acids. The V end was cut by 2 bases, the J end by 5 bases, with 7 bases between. Germline CDR1 and CDR2: DFQATT and SNEGSKA (reference sequence). CDR3 nucleotides: TGCAGTGCTAGAATCAGGGACGAGCAGTACTTC. This gives the protein CSARIRDEQYF.

The DNA for the CDR3 is TGCGCCAGCAGCCAAGAAGGGCTAGCCAACATCCGGGAGCTGTTTTTT. Translating it yields CASSQEGLANIRELFF. The chain employs TRBV4-1 and TRBJ2-2, with a possible D match to TRBD2 (5 bases). V dropped 0 bases and J dropped 9 bases, with 17 bases sitting between them. This CDR3 spans 16 amino acids. From germline, CDR1 is MGHRA and CDR2 YSYEKL.